These T cell receptor beta chains were read from a single sample in a study of OX40 agonist ivuxolimab in advanced cancers. The assay was immunoSEQ multiplex PCR, and TCRdb's table has in-frame clones only and misses some. The sample carries about 53,000 clones, more than 80% recorded once. The sequences come from CD4+ or CD8+ T cells sorted from blood, collected in a trial of the OX40 agonist ivuxolimab. The source is an adult with an advanced solid tumor such as melanoma, head and neck, liver or kidney cancer. The CDR3 runs from the conserved cysteine through the conserved F or W. The D gene is left open where the match is weak. Only part of the rows carry a size: once, few, many, or a class if the clone is expanded.

d_gene: .
abundance: once
v_gene: TRBV5-1
j_gene: TRBJ1-4
CDR3nt: TGCGCCAGCAGCTCTGGTGAAAAACTGTTTTTT
CDR3aa: CASSSGEKLFF

d_gene: .
abundance: .
v_gene: TRBV4-3
j_gene: TRBJ2-1
CDR3nt: TGCGCCAGCAGCCAAGATCTAGAAAGGGAGCAGTTCTTC
CDR3aa: CASSQDLEREQFF

d_gene: TRBD2
abundance: .
v_gene: TRBV7-7
j_gene: TRBJ2-1
CDR3nt: TGTGCTAGCAGCCAGACTAGCGGGGGGGCCTCTGAGCAGTTCTTC
CDR3aa: CASSQTSGGASEQFF

d_gene: .
abundance: .
v_gene: TRBV10-3
j_gene: TRBJ1-4
CDR3nt: TGTGCCATCAGTGAGTCGGCAGGGACTAATGAAAAACTGTTTTTT
CDR3aa: CAISESAGTNEKLFF

d_gene: TRBD2
abundance: .
v_gene: TRBV7-2
j_gene: TRBJ2-3
CDR3nt: TGTGCCAGCAGTCCGGGACTAGCGGGGGGGCGCGATACGCAGTATTTT
CDR3aa: CASSPGLAGGRDTQYF

d_gene: .
abundance: .
v_gene: TRBV4-2
j_gene: TRBJ1-1
CDR3nt: TGTGCCAGCAGCCAGGTGGGTCCCGGGGCTACTGAAGCTTTCTTT
CDR3aa: CASSQVGPGATEAFF

d_gene: .
abundance: .
v_gene: TRBV5-1
j_gene: TRBJ2-7
CDR3nt: TGCGCCAGCCGGGGCTTAGATTCCTACGAGCAGTACTTC
CDR3aa: CASRGLDSYEQYF

d_gene: TRBD1
abundance: .
v_gene: TRBV13
j_gene: TRBJ1-2
CDR3nt: TGTGCCAGCAGCTTAAGTCGGACAGGTCCTAACTATGGCTACACCTTC
CDR3aa: CASSLSRTGPNYGYTF

d_gene: TRBD2
abundance: .
v_gene: TRBV28
j_gene: TRBJ2-3
CDR3nt: TGTGCCAGCAGTTCCGCCGGGACTAGCGGGGAAGATACGCAGTATTTT
CDR3aa: CASSSAGTSGEDTQYF

d_gene: TRBD1
abundance: .
v_gene: TRBV6-6
j_gene: TRBJ2-7
CDR3nt: TGTGCCAGCAGTTCGGGACAGGGTTTGAGGGAGCAGTACTTC
CDR3aa: CASSSGQGLREQYF

d_gene: .
abundance: .
v_gene: TRBV28
j_gene: TRBJ1-3
CDR3nt: TGTGCCAGCCGAGACCGGGACACTGGCTCTGGAAACACCATATATTTT
CDR3aa: CASRDRDTGSGNTIYF

d_gene: TRBD1
abundance: .
v_gene: TRBV28
j_gene: TRBJ1-2
CDR3nt: TGTGCCAGCAGTCCAAGGGAGGGACAGGGGGAGGGAGGCTACACCTTC
CDR3aa: CASSPREGQGEGGYTF

d_gene: .
abundance: .
v_gene: TRBV27
j_gene: TRBJ1-5
CDR3nt: TGTGCCAGCAGTTTATCCGGAAAGGGGGTCAATCAGCCCCAGCATTTT
CDR3aa: CASSLSGKGVNQPQHF

d_gene: .
abundance: .
v_gene: TRBV20-1
j_gene: TRBJ1-1
CDR3nt: TGCAGGGGGGGGGCTGGCACTGAAGCTTTCTTT
CDR3aa: CRGGAGTEAFF

d_gene: .
abundance: .
v_gene: TRBV7-3
j_gene: TRBJ2-2
CDR3nt: TGTGCCAGCAGTCCCCGCGAGACCGGGGAGCTGTTTTTT
CDR3aa: CASSPRETGELFF